This T cell receptor beta chain was sequenced in a study of blood T cell repertoires in COVID-19. Study at large: The United States, Italy and Spain provided the acute and convalescent COVID-19 samples. T cells, B-cell-depleted T cells, or PBMCs supplied cDNA or gDNA.

The junction had 16 bases not matched to a gene; V was cut back by 4 bases and J by 2 bases. The germline CDR1 and CDR2 sequences are LNHDA and SQIVND (reference sequence). CDR3 length equals 18 residues. In the original workflow: Amplification of reference gene primers provided the estimated nucleated cell counts. Here immunoSEQ multiplex PCR was the method, and the copy in TCRdb shows in-frame clones only, minus some. V, J and clone size are taken as reported in that table, and D and trimming were inferred from the DNA itself. The sample has around 300,000 clones, 90% seen once; the top ten hold 3% to 4%.

This receptor was obtained from a woman in her 40s with acute or convalescent COVID-19. The sequenced sample was peripheral blood. This sequence joins TRBV19 and TRBJ1-1, with 7 bases that match TRBD1. The CDR3 DNA follows: TGTGCCAGTAGTACCGCCGACAGGGTAGGACCTCTTAACACTGAAGCTTTCTTT. This gives the protein CASSTADRVGPLNTEAFF. The whole variable domain, filled in from reference TRBV19 and TRBJ1-1, reads DGGITQSPKYLFRKEGQNVTLSCEQNLNHDAMYWYRQDPGQGLRLIYYSQIVNDFQKGDIAEGYSVSREKKESFPLTVTSAQKNPTAFYLCASSTADRVGPLNTEAFFGQGTRLTVV.